Presented here are 32 T cell receptor beta chains from one specimen sequenced in a study of control samples from healthy donors and cancer patients. Assay used: immunoSEQ multiplex PCR; TCRdb lists only in-frame clones, some missing. The table has 140,000 to 150,000 clones, roughly 93% seen once. Sequenced input: blood. These receptors were taken from a man aged 18 to 35 in good health.

This rearrangement joins TRBV4-2 to TRBJ2-5, with D unclear. The V gene lost 4 bases and the J gene lost 4 bases, with 10 bases spanning the gap. CDR3 length equals 13 residues. Germline V CDR1 and CDR2: LGHNA, YNFKEQ. In DNA form, the CDR3 reads TGTGCCAGCAGCCGGGATACCATAGAGACCCAGTACTTC. Its translation: CASSRDTIETQYF.

The chain is built from TRBV4-1 and TRBJ1-1; D is possibly TRBD1 (6 bases). CDR3 length equals 14 residues. Trimming left V 1 base short and J 11 bases short, with 17 bases between. Germline values: CDR1 MGHRA, CDR2 YSYEKL. CDR3 nucleotide sequence: TGCGCCAGCAGCCAAGTGAAACAGGGACGGATTGCTTTCTTT. This gives the protein CASSQVKQGRIAFF.

The chain has TRBV4-1 and TRBJ1-6; D is unresolved. Deletions cut 4 bases from V and 9 bases from J, with 10 bases between. CDR3 length: 13 amino acids. Germline V gives CDR1 MGHRA, CDR2 YSYEKL. CDR3 loop: CASSLRRGSPLHF. As DNA, the CDR3 is TGCGCCAGCAGCCTTCGCCGGGGTTCACCCCTCCACTTT.

As DNA, the CDR3 is TGTGCCAGTAGTTACCGGTGGCAGATAAATGAAAAACTGTTTTTT. It codes for CASSYRWQINEKLFF. The rearrangement links TRBV19 to TRBJ1-4; D call uncertain. This CDR3 has 15 residues. The V end lost 5 bases, the J end lost 5 bases, and 15 bases lay between the germline ends. From germline, CDR1 is LNHDA and CDR2 SQIVND (reference sequence).

CDR3 DNA: TGTGCCAGCAGTTTATGGACTAGCGGAGACGGGAACTACGAGCAGTACTTC. Residues: CASSLWTSGDGNYEQYF. V is TRBV28 and J is TRBJ2-7, with 9 bases lining up with TRBD2. The CDR3 is 17 amino acids. From germline, CDR1 is MDHEN and CDR2 SYDVKM. V lost 0 bases, J lost 3 bases, and 9 bases stayed unmatched.

The V gene is TRBV7-9, the J gene TRBJ2-1; maybe TRBD2 (5 bases). The CDR3 contains 14 residues. Per germline, CDR1 SEHNR and CDR2 FQNEAQ (reference sequence). Trimming left V 7 bases short and J 4 bases short, with 14 bases between. DNA of the CDR3: TGTGCCAGCACCCCCAGCACGGGGTACAATGAGCAGTTCTTC. Encoded protein: CASTPSTGYNEQFF. Full variable domain (missing parts from reference TRBV7-9 and TRBJ2-1): DTGVSQNPRHKITKRGQNVTFRCDPISEHNRLYWYRQTLGQGPEFLTYFQNEAQLEKSRLLSDRFSAERPKGSFSTLEIQRTEQGDSAMYLCASTPSTGYNEQFFGPGTRLTVL.

V and J are TRBV2 and TRBJ2-2; D unclear. The CDR3 runs 14 residues. The V gene lost 4 bases and the J gene lost 1 base, with 7 bases spanning the gap. Germline-derived CDR1 and CDR2 are SNHLY and FYNNEI. CDR3: CASSANRNTGELFF. In DNA, the CDR3 is TGTGCCAGCAGTGCGAACCGGAACACCGGGGAGCTGTTTTTT.

The rearrangement joins TRBV4-2 to TRBJ2-4; D is ambiguous. Germline lookup yields CDR1 LGHNA and CDR2 YNFKEQ. V lost 0 bases and J lost 7, with 16 bases in between. There are 16 residues in the CDR3. CDR3 DNA sequence: TGTGCCAGCAGCCAAGAAGGTATGGCACAAAGTAACATTCAGTACTTC. It codes for CASSQEGMAQSNIQYF.

The chain joins TRBV14 to TRBJ2-6, with D possibly TRBD2 on 5 matching bases. The germline gives CDR1 SGHDN, CDR2 FVKESK. V was pared by 1 base and J by 1 base, with 14 bases between. The CDR3 loop spans 18 amino acids. For the CDR3, the DNA is TGTGCCAGCAGCCAAGGGGAGTTTGGTAGTTCTGGGGCCAACGTCCTGACTTTC. This translates into CASSQGEFGSSGANVLTF.

The gene calls are TRBV5-6 and TRBJ1-5; unclear D gene. CDR3 length equals 15 residues. The ends were cut back, 3 bases at V and 8 bases at J, with 18 bases in the middle. Germline CDR1 and CDR2: SGHDT and YYEEEE. This CDR3 is CASSWRASGEKPQHF. The CDR3 nucleotides read TGTGCCAGCAGCTGGAGGGCTTCGGGTGAGAAGCCCCAGCATTTT.

This clone has a single count. The V and J genes are TRBV9 and TRBJ2-7; 11 bases agree with TRBD2. The CDR3 covers 16 residues. Germline V CDR1 and CDR2: SGDLS, YYNGEE. V was clipped by 5 bases and J by 2 bases; unmatched bases: 9. This chain's CDR3 is CASSEHSGRAPYEQYF. DNA of the CDR3: TGTGCCAGCAGTGAACATAGCGGGAGGGCCCCCTACGAGCAGTACTTC. Supplemented by reference TRBV9 and TRBJ2-7, the full variable domain reads DSGVTQTPKHLITATGQRVTLRCSPRSGDLSVYWYQQSLDQGLQFLIQYYNGEERAKGNILERFSAQQFPDLHSELNLSSLELGDSALYFCASSEHSGRAPYEQYFGPGTRLTVT.

A note on this clone: This same CDR3 is encoded by further DNA sequences in the sample. The rearrangement joins TRBV30 to TRBJ1-3; D remains ambiguous. V lost 3 bases and J 0 bases, leaving 9 bases between the germline ends. There are 14 residues in the CDR3. Germline CDR1 is GTSNPN and CDR2 is SVGIG (reference sequence). DNA for the CDR3: TGTGCCTGGAGCCCTGGGAGCTCTGGAAACACCATATATTTT. Residues: CAWSPGSSGNTIYF.

This chain connects TRBV6-1 to TRBJ2-1, with D maybe TRBD2 (6 bases). Per the germline V gene, CDR1 is MNHNS and CDR2 is SASEGT. The CDR3 contains 16 residues. V dropped 3 bases and J dropped 3 bases, with 15 bases sitting between them. The CDR3 DNA reads TGTGCCAGCAGTGAGGGGCGGACTACTTTCTACAATGAGCAGTTCTTC. Encoded protein: CASSEGRTTFYNEQFF.

The chain recombines TRBV4-1 with TRBJ1-4; maybe TRBD1 (5 bases). The germline V and J ends were trimmed by 0 bases and 4 bases, with 15 bases remaining between them. CDR3 length equals 17 residues. Per the germline V gene, CDR1 is MGHRA and CDR2 is YSYEKL. CDR3 residues: CASSQDFGAADNEKLFF. As DNA, the CDR3 is TGCGCCAGCAGCCAAGATTTTGGGGCGGCAGATAATGAAAAACTGTTTTTT.

V and J are TRBV6-5 and TRBJ2-3; D may be TRBD1 (5 bases). Germline V lookup: CDR1 MNHEY, CDR2 SVGAGI. Trimming took 2 bases from V and 0 from J, leaving 9 bases between them. The CDR3 loop spans 15 amino acids. CDR3 region: CASSYGAVSTDTQYF. CDR3 nucleotide sequence: TGTGCCAGCAGTTACGGGGCAGTTAGCACAGATACGCAGTATTTT.

The table lists this clone with a count of one. DNA of the CDR3: TGCGCCAGCAGCTCGGGACAGGCCCTCTACGAGCAGTACTTC. It yields the protein CASSSGQALYEQYF. The chain has TRBV5-1 and TRBJ2-7; 8 bases are shared with TRBD1. J gave up 3 bases and V 3 bases, and 5 bases lay outside the gene matches. The length of the CDR3 is 14 residues. Germline V CDR1 and CDR2: SGHRS, YFSETQ.

The rearrangement joins TRBV19 to TRBJ1-5; D not certain. The CDR3 is 13 amino acids. Trimming shortened V by 3 bases and J by 2 bases, and 5 bases separated the two germline ends. Germline V gene sequence: CDR1 LNHDA, CDR2 SQIVND (reference sequence). The CDR3: CASSMDRNQPQHF. In DNA, the CDR3 is TGTGCCAGTAGTATGGATCGCAATCAGCCCCAGCATTTT.

This chain uses TRBV6-5 with TRBJ1-1; no definite D call. V was trimmed by 0 bases and J by 1 base, leaving 9 bases between them. The CDR3 sequence is 15 residues long. Looked up from germline, CDR1 is MNHEY and CDR2 is SVGAGI. CDR3 nucleotides: TGTGCCAGCAGTTACTCGCCGGGGTCGAACACTGAAGCTTTCTTT. This sequence encodes CASSYSPGSNTEAFF.

V usage is TRBV19 and J usage is TRBJ2-2; 8 nucleotides line up with TRBD2. The CDR3 sequence is 17 residues long. V gave up 4 bases and J gave up 0 bases; unmatched junction bases: 7. Germline CDR1 reads LNHDA; CDR2 reads SQIVND (reference sequence). The CDR3 DNA follows: TGTGCCAGTAGTACACTCCTAGCGGGTACGAACACCGGGGAGCTGTTTTTT. Its protein product is CASSTLLAGTNTGELFF.

This chain uses TRBV20-1 with TRBJ2-7; D call uncertain. The CDR3 has 11 residues. The ends were cut back, 0 bases at V and 4 bases at J, with 4 bases in the middle. CDR1 is DFQATT, CDR2 SNEGSKA, per germline (reference sequence). DNA for the CDR3: TGCAGTGCTAGAGACGGTTACGAGCAGTACTTC. Translation gives CSARDGYEQYF.

The chain couples TRBV7-2 to TRBJ1-4, with 9 bases aligning to TRBD1. CDR1 is SGHTA and CDR2 is FQGNSA in the germline V gene. The CDR3 sequence is 18 residues long. The V segment lost 2 bases and the J segment 0 bases; nucleotides outside the gene matches: 7. The DNA for the CDR3 is TGTGCCAGCAGCTTAACAGGGGGCTACACGGCAACTAATGAAAAACTGTTTTTT. Translated, it gives CASSLTGGYTATNEKLFF.

The chain links TRBV5-5 to TRBJ2-1; no reliable D call. Deletions cut 3 bases from V and 2 bases from J, with 12 bases between. Per germline, CDR1 SGHKS and CDR2 YYEKEE (reference sequence). The CDR3 extends over 15 amino acids. The CDR3 DNA reads as TGTGCCAGCAGCTCCTATAGGTCCCCCTACAATGAGCAGTTCTTC. Translated: CASSSYRSPYNEQFF. Full variable domain (rest looked up from reference TRBV5-5 and TRBJ2-1): DAGVTQSPTHLIKTRGQQVTLRCSPISGHKSVSWYQQVLGQGPQFIFQYYEKEERGRGNFPDRFSARQFPNYSSELNVNALLLGDSALYLCASSSYRSPYNEQFFGPGTRLTVL.

The chain carries TRBV5-8 and TRBJ1-2; no clear D. This CDR3 region has 12 residues. Germline loops: CDR1 SGHTS, CDR2 YDEGEE. Trimming removed 2 bases from V and 2 bases from J, with 4 bases in between. CDR3: CASSFSNYGYTF. The CDR3 DNA follows: TGTGCCAGCAGCTTCTCAAACTATGGCTACACCTTC.

The chain recombines TRBV5-4 with TRBJ1-2; D is undetermined. V was pared by 0 bases and J by 10 bases, with 10 bases between. The germline CDR1 and CDR2 sequences are SGHNT and YYREEE (reference sequence). CDR3 length: 12 amino acids. CDR3 sequence reads: CASSLDSDYYTF. For the CDR3, the DNA is TGTGCCAGCAGCTTGGATTCAGATTACTACACCTTC.

The chain has TRBV6-6 and TRBJ1-6; possibly TRBD1 for D (5 bases). Germline CDR1 MNHNY, CDR2 SVGAGI (reference sequence). Trimming left V 2 bases short and J 9 bases short, with 11 bases between. The length of the CDR3 is 14 residues. This chain's CDR3 is CASSYAGKSSPLHF. As DNA, the CDR3 is TGTGCCAGCAGTTACGCAGGGAAGAGTTCACCCCTCCACTTT.

This sequence joins TRBV5-1 and TRBJ2-2, with 7 positions matching TRBD2. CDR1 is SGHRS, CDR2 YFSETQ, per germline. The J segment lost 6 bases and the V segment lost 5 bases, leaving 4 bases of the junction unmatched. The CDR3 has 13 amino acids. CDR3 DNA: TGCGCCAGCAGACCCGCGGGGGCCGGGGAGCTGTTTTTT. Its translation: CASRPAGAGELFF.

This clone has just a few counts. The chain recombines TRBV7-2 with TRBJ1-6; tentative D call: TRBD1 (5 bases). Germline CDR1 reads SGHTA; CDR2 reads FQGNSA. V lost 5 bases to trimming and J lost 6 bases, with 8 bases between them. The CDR3 has 13 amino acids. The CDR3 nucleotides are TGTGCCAGCAGCGTCGGGGCTAATTCACCCCTCCACTTT. As protein: CASSVGANSPLHF.

This rearrangement joins TRBV6-6 to TRBJ2-2; the D gene is possibly TRBD1 (6 bases). V lost 4 bases and J lost 4, with 16 bases in between. The CDR3 contains 16 residues. Germline-derived CDR1 and CDR2 are MNHNY and SVGAGI (reference sequence). CDR3 loop: CASSSYLGAGTGELFF. As DNA, the CDR3 is TGTGCCAGCAGTTCCTACCTGGGGGCTGGCACCGGGGAGCTGTTTTTT.

The chain couples TRBV14 to TRBJ1-4; 7 bases map to TRBD1. This CDR3 has 15 amino acids. CDR1 SGHDN and CDR2 FVKESK come from the germline V gene. The ends lost 4 bases at V and 5 bases at J; junction bases unmatched: 7. The CDR3 reads CASSPPGTVNEKLFF. For the CDR3, the DNA is TGTGCCAGCAGCCCTCCCGGGACAGTAAATGAAAAACTGTTTTTT.

The V gene is TRBV27, the J gene TRBJ1-1; D uncertain. Per germline, CDR1 MNHEY and CDR2 SMNVEV (reference sequence). V was clipped by 4 bases and J by 4 bases, with 10 bases between them. The CDR3 has 13 amino acids. The CDR3 nucleotides are TGTGCCAGCAGTTCTGGGGTGGGCACTGAAGCTTTCTTT. This gives the protein CASSSGVGTEAFF.

The chain couples TRBV5-1 to TRBJ2-5; maybe TRBD1 (5 bases). Trimming left V 1 base short and J 1 base short, with 11 bases between. The germline V gene has CDR1 SGHRS and CDR2 YFSETQ. The CDR3 spans 15 residues. CDR3 sequence reads: CASSLHPQGQETQYF. Written as DNA, the CDR3 is TGCGCCAGCAGCTTGCACCCGCAGGGCCAAGAGACCCAGTACTTC.

This chain joins TRBV7-8 and TRBJ1-1; weak D call: TRBD1 (5 bases). CDR1 and CDR2 from the germline V gene are SGHVS and FQNEAQ. Trimming took 2 bases from V and 5 from J, leaving 18 bases between them. CDR3 length: 16 amino acids. CDR3 sequence: CASSLNFGGIRTEAFF. The DNA for the CDR3 is TGTGCCAGCAGCTTAAATTTCGGGGGAATAAGGACTGAAGCTTTCTTT. The variable domain in full, with the rest retrieved from reference TRBV7-8 and TRBJ1-1, is GAGVSQSPRYKVAKRGQDVALRCDPISGHVSLFWYQQALGQGPEFLTYFQNEAQLDKSGLPSDRFFAERPEGSVSTLKIQRTQQEDSAVYLCASSLNFGGIRTEAFFGQGTRLTVV.